A single sample gave rise to the 26 T cell receptor beta chains below, sequenced in a study of T cell repertoires in cytomegalovirus infection. TCRdb redid the calling of the reads with MiXCR, one entry per CDR3 protein. This table has around 440,000 distinct CDR3 sequences, roughly 10% appearing once. Input material: PBMCs. These receptors were collected from a human donor in good health (CMV status not recorded). Some clones in this sample may be carry-over from other donors' samples.

The V gene is TRBV6-1, the J gene TRBJ1-5; D unresolved. Germline V gene sequence: CDR1 MNHNS, CDR2 SASEGT. Trimming pared 11 bases from V and 3 bases from J, leaving 14 bases between. CDR3 length: 13 amino acids. CDR3 protein: CAAGDPFNQPQHF. The CDR3 nucleotides read TGTGCCGCAGGCGATCCTTTCAATCAGCCCCAGCATTTT.

The chain links TRBV6-1 to TRBJ2-5, with TRBD2 identical over 11 bases. Germline assignment: CDR1 MNHNS and CDR2 SASEGT. J gave up 4 bases and V 2 bases, and 3 bases lay outside the gene matches. CDR3 length equals 15 residues. CDR3 sequence: CASSENTSGGETQYF. CDR3 nucleotide sequence: TGTGCCAGCAGTGAAAACACTAGCGGGGGAGAGACCCAGTACTTC.

This clonotype was counted many times. The V gene is TRBV15, the J gene TRBJ1-2, with D unclear. Trimming removed 0 bases at V and 6 bases at J, with 2 bases between. The CDR3 sequence is 11 residues long. Germline-derived CDR1 and CDR2 are LNHNV and YYDKDF (reference sequence). The DNA for the CDR3 is TGTGCCACCAGCAGAGAAGATGGCTACACCTTC. Its protein is CATSREDGYTF.

This clonotype was seen many times. The chain links TRBV4-2 to TRBJ2-1, with 9 bases lining up with TRBD2. The germline gives CDR1 LGHNA, CDR2 YNFKEQ. CDR3 size: 15 residues. V dropped 0 bases and J dropped 15; count of bases not matched to a gene: 12. In DNA form, the CDR3 reads TGTGCCAGCAGCCAAGAGGGCGGGAGGGCCGCCCCCCCGTTCTTC. Protein sequence: CASSQEGGRAAPPFF.

This clonotype was found many times. This rearrangement joins TRBV7-9 to TRBJ2-1; 8 nucleotides line up with TRBD2. Germline assignment: CDR1 SEHNR and CDR2 FQNEAQ (reference sequence). There are 16 residues in the CDR3. V was clipped by 7 bases and J by 6 bases; unmatched bases: 14. CDR3 sequence: CASTSPSGGRGNEQFF. CDR3 nucleotide sequence: TGTGCCAGCACCTCCCCAAGCGGGGGAAGGGGCAATGAGCAGTTCTTC.

The chain joins TRBV4-1 to TRBJ2-2; 8 nucleotides line up with TRBD1. CDR3 length: 16 residues. The V segment lost 4 bases and the J segment 7 bases; nucleotides outside the gene matches: 11. Germline V gene sequence: CDR1 MGHRA, CDR2 YSYEKL. DNA of the CDR3: TGCGCCAGCAGCCTCCTGCCTCAGGGGGCCGGCGGGGAGCTGTTTTTT. This codes for CASSLLPQGAGGELFF.

V and J are TRBV5-1 and TRBJ2-2; 7 positions agree with TRBD1. Losses at the gene ends were 4 bases for V and 3 bases for J; bases not matched to a gene: 12. CDR1 is SGHRS, CDR2 YFSETQ, per germline. The CDR3 is 17 amino acids. The CDR3 region is CASSDRDSYGDTGELFF. In DNA form, the CDR3 reads TGCGCCAGCAGCGACCGGGACAGCTATGGGGACACCGGGGAGCTGTTTTTT.

In its sample, this clonotype was seen many times. The rearrangement joins TRBV12-3 or TRBV12-4 to TRBJ2-7; 8 nucleotides agree with TRBD2. Trimming at V came to 6 bases and at J to 2 bases, leaving 6 bases not matched to a gene. This CDR3 is built from 14 residues. The CDR3 coding sequence is TGTGCCAGCAGCGATATCGGGGGGGCCTACGAGCAGTACTTC. It encodes CASSDIGGAYEQYF.

The chain combines TRBV5-1 with TRBJ2-1; no reliable D call. This CDR3 comprises 17 residues. The V end lost 0 bases, the J end lost 9 bases, and 22 bases lay between the germline ends. Looked up from germline, CDR1 is SGHRS and CDR2 is YFSETQ. In nucleotides, the CDR3 is TGCGCCAGCAGCTTGGAGGCAGGTAACATTCAATGGATTGAGCAGTTCTTC. It encodes CASSLEAGNIQWIEQFF.

The CDR3 here is CASSSPNGQGGSLETQYF. CDR3 DNA: TGTGCCAGCAGTTCCCCAAATGGACAGGGGGGATCATTGGAGACCCAGTACTTC. The chain employs TRBV27 and TRBJ2-5, with 10 bases fitting TRBD1. Germline CDR1 reads MNHEY; CDR2 reads SMNVEV (reference sequence). The CDR3 is 18 residues long. J was trimmed by 5 bases and V by 4 bases; bases with no gene match: 16.

The table lists this clonotype with many counts. This chain uses TRBV10-3 with TRBJ2-3; 15 bases map to TRBD2. V lost 10 bases and J lost 5; bases outside the gene matches: 13. This CDR3 has 17 residues. Germline loops: CDR1 ENHRY, CDR2 SYGVKD. The DNA of the CDR3 is TGTGCCACTCGACACGGACTAGCGGGAGGGCCGGAAGATACGCAGTATTTT. This translates into CATRHGLAGGPEDTQYF.

A remark on this clonotype: Given a much more abundant clone one base away, this may be a read error. The rearrangement uses TRBV11-3 and TRBJ2-3, with 7 bases matching TRBD2. Germline assignment: CDR1 SGHNT and CDR2 YENEEA. This CDR3 is 14 amino acids long. The J segment lost 5 bases and the V segment lost 5 bases, leaving 7 bases of the junction unmatched. The CDR3 DNA sequence: TGTGCCAGCAGCCCTAGCGGACTCATAGATACGCAGTATTTT. Protein product: CASSPSGLIDTQYF.

This clonotype was found many times. V usage is TRBV6-2 or TRBV6-3 and J usage is TRBJ2-5; D is ambiguous. This CDR3 has 13 residues. V was shortened by 2 bases and J by 5 bases, with 9 bases between the two germline ends. Germline V gene data show CDR1 as MNHEY and CDR2 as SVGEGT. This chain's CDR3 is CASSYPRTETQYF. The CDR3 bases are TGTGCCAGCAGTTACCCGCGAACGGAGACCCAGTACTTC.

This clonotype was counted ten times or more. The chain employs TRBV7-2 and TRBJ2-3; 8 nucleotides match TRBD2. The length of the CDR3 is 19 residues. CDR1 is SGHTA and CDR2 is FQGNSA in the germline V gene. Trimming cost V 5 bases and J 0 bases; bases outside gene matches: 16. The DNA of the CDR3 is TGTGCCAGCAGCCCTTTAGGATGGGTAGCGGGAACTAGCACAGATACGCAGTATTTT. Protein sequence: CASSPLGWVAGTSTDTQYF.

CDR3 residues: CASSEDGGGEGFF. CDR3 DNA: TGTGCCAGCAGTGAAGATGGAGGGGGCGAGGGGTTCTTC. This sequence joins TRBV2 and TRBJ2-1; a possible D gene is TRBD1 (7 bases). Trimming removed 1 base at V and 15 bases at J, with 16 bases between. Germline lookup yields CDR1 SNHLY and CDR2 FYNNEI. The CDR3 totals 13 residues.

This clonotype was detected ten times or more. The CDR3 loop reads CASSPKRDSPLHF. CDR3 nucleotide sequence: TGTGCCAGCTCACCAAAGAGGGATTCACCCCTCCACTTT. V gene TRBV18 combines with J gene TRBJ1-6; D remains unclear. This CDR3 has 13 amino acids. CDR1 is KGHSH, CDR2 LQKENI, per germline. V lost 2 bases and J lost 8, with 7 bases in between.

DNA of the CDR3: TGTGCCAGCAGCAGGGCCGCCGGCACTGAAGCTTTCTTT. Its translation: CASSRAAGTEAFF. The chain uses TRBV6-5 and TRBJ1-1, with D tentatively TRBD1 (5 bases). This CDR3 contains 13 residues. Germline CDR1 MNHEY, CDR2 SVGAGI. The V end was cut by 6 bases, the J end by 4 bases, with 12 bases between.

This clonotype was observed a few times. The chain combines TRBV7-9 with TRBJ2-5; TRBD2 aligns across 14 bases. V dropped 0 bases and J dropped 1; count of bases not matched to a gene: 1. The germline V gene has CDR1 SEHNR and CDR2 FQNEAQ (reference sequence). The CDR3 is 17 amino acids. The CDR3 DNA follows: TGTGCCAGCAGCTTAGCAGGGACTAGCGGGGGCCAAGAGACCCAGTACTTC. Its translation is CASSLAGTSGGQETQYF. The variable domain in full, completed from reference TRBV7-9 and TRBJ2-5, reads DTGVSQNPRHKITKRGQNVTFRCDPISEHNRLYWYRQTLGQGPEFLTYFQNEAQLEKSRLLSDRFSAERPKGSFSTLEIQRTEQGDSAMYLCASSLAGTSGGQETQYFGPGTRLLVL.

This clonotype showed up many times. This chain uses TRBV18 with TRBJ2-1; TRBD2 aligns across 9 bases. CDR1 and CDR2 from the germline V gene are KGHSH and LQKENI. CDR3 length: 14 residues. V lost 3 bases to trimming and J lost 8 bases; unmatched junction nucleotides: 5. The CDR3 region has the DNA TGTGCCAGCTCACCTAGATGGACTAGCGATGAGCAGTTCTTC. Its protein is CASSPRWTSDEQFF.

The chain combines TRBV20-1 with TRBJ2-1, with D perhaps matching TRBD2 (5 bases). The V end was cut by 3 bases, the J end by 5 bases, with 8 bases between. The CDR3 sequence is 12 residues long. Germline V gives CDR1 DFQATT, CDR2 SNEGSKA (reference sequence). In DNA form, the CDR3 reads TGCAGTGCTAGCGGGGTAAACAATGAGCAGTTCTTC. Translating it yields CSASGVNNEQFF.

In this sample, this clonotype turned up a few times. The J gene is TRBJ1-2, the V gene TRBV19; tentative D call: TRBD1 (6 bases). V was shortened by 3 bases and J by 4 bases, with 12 bases between the two germline ends. Per germline, CDR1 LNHDA and CDR2 SQIVND (reference sequence). CDR3 length equals 14 residues. CDR3 in amino acids: CASSIRTEIYGYTF. The CDR3, as DNA: TGTGCCAGTAGTATCCGGACAGAAATCTATGGCTACACCTTC.

In its sample, this clonotype was seen a few times. V is TRBV19 and J is TRBJ1-5; D perhaps matches TRBD1 (6 bases). Trimming left V 2 bases short and J 4 bases short, with 12 bases between. The CDR3 totals 15 residues. From germline, CDR1 is LNHDA and CDR2 SQIVND (reference sequence). CDR3: CASSISDSLNQPQHF. In DNA form, the CDR3 reads TGTGCCAGTAGTATATCGGACAGTTTAAATCAGCCCCAGCATTTT.

The V gene is TRBV20-1, the J gene TRBJ2-1, with 12 bases matching TRBD2. The CDR3 consists of 16 residues. Germline CDR1 and CDR2: DFQATT and SNEGSKA (reference sequence). With V trimmed by 6 bases and J by 1 base, 7 bases remained unmatched. The DNA of the CDR3 is TGCAGTGCCCTTGGCGGGACTAGCGGGTCCTACAATGAGCAGTTCTTC. It is translated as CSALGGTSGSYNEQFF.

This clonotype was recorded a few times. The chain uses TRBV5-4 and TRBJ2-7; 8 bases agree with TRBD1. V trimming: 2 bases; J trimming: 7 bases; junction bases outside the gene matches: 11. The CDR3 loop spans 15 amino acids. Germline V gives CDR1 SGHNT, CDR2 YYREEE (reference sequence). CDR3 sequence: CASSFRTGMAGEQYF. As DNA, the CDR3 is TGTGCCAGCAGCTTCAGGACAGGGATGGCTGGTGAGCAGTACTTC.

J is TRBJ2-1 and V is TRBV30; D not resolved. V lost 0 bases, J lost 7 bases, and 13 bases lay in between. Germline-derived CDR1 and CDR2 are GTSNPN and SVGIG (reference sequence). The CDR3 has 14 amino acids. CDR3 in DNA: TGTGCCTGGAGTGTGGGTACGCATGGGAATGAGCAGTTCTTC. Residues: CAWSVGTHGNEQFF.

Ten or more counts support this clonotype. The rearrangement joins TRBV7-9 to TRBJ2-7; 7 bases map to TRBD1. V gave up 2 bases and J gave up 7 bases; unmatched junction bases: 5. CDR3 length: 13 residues. CDR1 and CDR2 from the germline V gene are SEHNR and FQNEAQ (reference sequence). CDR3 nucleotides: TGTGCCAGCAGCTTAATACTACAGGGGGAGCAGTACTTC. It yields the protein CASSLILQGEQYF.